This T cell receptor (beta chain) was obtained from a study of OX40 agonist ivuxolimab in advanced cancers. Study overall: Those treated in dose escalation had hepatocellular carcinoma, melanoma, renal cell cancer or head and neck cancer.

Repertoires were generated with immunoSEQ multiplex PCR, while TCRdb's copy carries only in-frame clones and drops some. Counted here are 50,000 to 55,000 clones, 75% to 90% occurring once; the ten biggest clones make up approximately 10%. This CDR3 spans 12 amino acids. The V gene lost 5 bases and the J gene lost 2 bases, with 7 bases spanning the gap. Per germline, CDR1 ENHRY and CDR2 SYGVKD. This sequence was found in an adult with an advanced solid tumor such as melanoma, head and neck, liver or kidney cancer. The source material was CD4+ or CD8+ T cells sorted from blood, sampled in a trial of the OX40 agonist ivuxolimab. This chain links TRBV10-3 with TRBJ2-7; tentative D call: TRBD2 (6 bases). The CDR3 coding sequence is TGTGCCATCAGTACGGGAGCCTACGAGCAGTACTTC. It is translated as CAISTGAYEQYF.